This TCR beta chain is drawn from a study of blood T cells in healthy people across ages. Losses at the gene ends were 5 bases for V and 12 bases for J; bases not matched to a gene: 10. The CDR3 runs 13 residues. The germline gives CDR1 SGHDN, CDR2 FVKESK. A J-beta primer mix and a sample-barcoded 5' primer were used in a second PCR of roughly 7 to 12 cycles. TCRdb reprocessed the 5' RACE reads with MiXCR, giving one entry per CDR3 protein. The sample gives 1.5 million to 2 million distinct CDR3 sequences, about 32% of which show up once; over 9% is in the top ten. The sequence was obtained from a woman aged 25-40 years in good health. The V gene is TRBV14, the J gene TRBJ1-2; TRBD1 agrees at 9 bases. Source material: blood. The CDR3: CASSNGQGRIHTF. For the CDR3, the DNA is TGTGCCAGCAGCAACGGACAGGGGAGAATCCACACCTTC.